This T cell receptor beta chain is drawn from a study of regulatory T cells in long-lasting Graves disease. Study results and caveats: Fewer public clonotypes were shared by new patients (roughly 970) than by persistent patients (around 2,900).

Time point meaning: newly diagnosed GD, antithyroid drugs for less than 3 months. The authors made the TCR library using RNA they extracted from PBMCs. From germline, CDR1 is MNHEY and CDR2 SMNVEV (reference sequence). The CDR3 has 17 amino acids. Combining iRepertoire HTBI primers with Arm-PCR of CDR3 regions, the authors built TCR beta libraries. Original processing methods: Analysis of the samples identified under 80 TRBV and 14 TRBJ segments. Each CDR3 protein is one row after TCRdb ran MiXCR on the multiplex PCR reads. The V and J calls come from TCRdb's annotation, not from the publication. The sample records about 420,000 distinct CDR3 sequences, around 15% being singletons. As regards this clonotype: The antigen remains unidentified. A read error may account for a junction end that differs from germline.

The sample was also reused in another study, on T cells in Graves' hyperthyroidism and ophthalmopathy.

The sequence was obtained from a woman in her late teens or twenties with Graves disease. This chain uses TRBV27 with TRBJ1-1, with TRBD1 identical over 9 bases. The material sequenced was peripheral blood mononuclear cells (PBMCs), taken at new diagnosis, from a patient treated with antithyroid drugs. The CDR3 protein is CASSATNRGHFNTEAFF. The CDR3 coding sequence is TGCGCCAGCAGTGCGACAAACAGGGGGCACTTTAACACTGAAGCTTTCTTT.